This passage covers 13 T cell receptor beta chains from one sample sequenced in a study of T cell responses to AZD1222 COVID-19 vaccine. Sequencing was performed with immunoSEQ multiplex PCR; in TCRdb, only in-frame clones are kept and a portion is missing. The sample has about 94,000 clones; less than 85% are singletons. The sample here was peripheral blood, taken 28 days after the second AZD1222 dose. The receptors were gathered from an adult who received the AZD1222 COVID-19 vaccine.

The chain has TRBV30 and TRBJ1-1, with D possibly matching TRBD1 (5 bases). The CDR3 runs 17 residues. The germline V gene encodes CDR1 GTSNPN and CDR2 SVGIG (reference sequence). V lost 2 bases, J lost 6 bases, and 25 bases lay in between. The CDR3 bases are TGTGCCTGGAGTCTAGACAGCCAACGCGTTCGGGACGCTGAAGCTTTCTTT. This translates into CAWSLDSQRVRDAEAFF.

The rearrangement links TRBV15 to TRBJ1-2; perhaps TRBD1 as D (6 bases). CDR3 size: 15 residues. Germline loops: CDR1 LNHNV, CDR2 YYDKDF (reference sequence). The V end lost 2 bases, the J end lost 2 bases, and 12 bases lay between the germline ends. Here the CDR3 reads CATSRQTGTNYGYTF. The CDR3, as DNA: TGTGCCACCAGCAGACAGACAGGAACCAACTATGGCTACACCTTC. Full variable domain (outside the CDR3, taken from reference TRBV15 and TRBJ1-2): DAMVIQNPRYQVTQFGKPVTLSCSQTLNHNVMYWYQQKSSQAPKLLFHYYDKDFNNEADTPDNFQSRRPNTSFCFLDIRSPGLGDTAMYLCATSRQTGTNYGYTFGSGTRLTVV.

The chain links TRBV30 to TRBJ2-7; D assignment may be TRBD1 or TRBD2 (5 bases each). This CDR3 is 15 amino acids long. Germline V lookup: CDR1 GTSNPN, CDR2 SVGIG (reference sequence). Trimming left V 2 bases short and J 1 base short, with 15 bases between. The CDR3 protein is CAWSPLRGPSYEQYF. CDR3 coding DNA: TGTGCCTGGAGTCCCCTGAGGGGCCCATCCTACGAGCAGTACTTC.

This chain joins TRBV10-3 and TRBJ2-3, with 14 bases aligning to TRBD2. V trimming: 6 bases; J trimming: 3 bases; junction bases outside the gene matches: 8. Germline lookup yields CDR1 ENHRY and CDR2 SYGVKD. There are 17 residues in the CDR3. The CDR3 spells CAISLGTSGSSTDTQYF. The CDR3 DNA reads TGTGCCATCAGCCTTGGGACTAGCGGGAGCTCGACAGATACGCAGTATTTT.

This chain connects TRBV6-2 or TRBV6-3 to TRBJ2-7; D is perhaps TRBD2 (5 bases). Per germline, CDR1 MNHEY and CDR2 SVGEGT. This CDR3 is built from 14 residues. V dropped 5 bases and J dropped 2 bases, with 13 bases sitting between them. For the CDR3, the DNA is TGTGCCAGCAGTGCCTACTCGGGGACCTACGAGCAGTACTTC. This translates into CASSAYSGTYEQYF.

The chain is built from TRBV9 and TRBJ1-4, with D maybe TRBD1 (5 bases). Between the trimmed V and J ends, which lost 0 bases and 8 bases, there was a span of 14 bases. This CDR3 comprises 15 residues. Germline-derived CDR1 and CDR2 are SGDLS and YYNGEE. The CDR3 nucleotides are TGTGCCAGCAGCGTAGCTTGGGGGGGAGCCGAAAAACTGTTTTTT. It encodes CASSVAWGGAEKLFF. The full variable domain, in which reference TRBV9 and TRBJ1-4 provide the parts outside the CDR3, is DSGVTQTPKHLITATGQRVTLRCSPRSGDLSVYWYQQSLDQGLQFLIQYYNGEERAKGNILERFSAQQFPDLHSELNLSSLELGDSALYFCASSVAWGGAEKLFFGSGTQLSVL.

In regard to this clone: At one boundary the junction diverges from the germline segment, which might be a read error. The genes are TRBV2 and TRBJ1-5; a weak D match, TRBD1 (6 bases). CDR3 length equals 12 residues. Germline CDR1 SNHLY, CDR2 FYNNEI. The CDR3 sequence is CASRRGNPPQHF. CDR3 DNA: TGTGCCAGCAGGAGGGGGAATCCGCCCCAGCATTTT.

This chain links TRBV10-1 with TRBJ2-1; D might be TRBD2 (5 bases). The V end lost 10 bases, the J end lost 0 bases, and 13 bases lay between the germline ends. Per germline, CDR1 WNHNN and CDR2 SYGVQD (reference sequence). This CDR3 contains 14 residues. CDR3 in amino acids: CATSQGSSYNEQFF. CDR3 DNA sequence: TGCGCCACCTCTCAAGGGAGCTCCTACAATGAGCAGTTCTTC.

This rearrangement joins TRBV28 to TRBJ2-5; the D gene is possibly TRBD2 (5 bases). Germline CDR1 MDHEN, CDR2 SYDVKM. The CDR3 is 15 amino acids. V lost 5 bases and J lost 4, with 17 bases in between. CDR3 loop: CASSPDSRWGETQYF. In nucleotides, the CDR3 is TGTGCCAGCAGTCCGGACTCCCGGTGGGGAGAGACCCAGTACTTC.

The V call is TRBV3-1 (or the pseudogene TRBV3-2), the J call TRBJ2-5, with a weak D call TRBD1 (6 bases). Trimming stripped 0 bases from V and 5 bases from J, with 16 bases between. Germline CDR1 reads LGHDT; CDR2 reads YNNKEL (reference sequence). The CDR3 has 16 amino acids. CDR3 in DNA: TGTGCCAGCAGCCAAGATTATAGCAGGGGACGGGAGACCCAGTACTTC. It encodes CASSQDYSRGRETQYF.

This chain connects TRBV28 to TRBJ2-7; D might be TRBD1 (5 bases). This CDR3 spans 14 amino acids. With 3 bases removed from V and 0 bases from J, the gap between germline ends came to 9 bases. Per the germline V gene, CDR1 is MDHEN and CDR2 is SYDVKM. The CDR3 loop reads CASSLTARSYEQYF. Written as DNA, the CDR3 is TGTGCCAGCAGTTTGACAGCCCGCTCCTACGAGCAGTACTTC.

This clone was seen only once. The chain recombines TRBV28 with TRBJ1-5, with unresolved D. V was pared by 6 bases and J by 10 bases, with 22 bases between. CDR3 length equals 15 residues. Germline-derived CDR1 and CDR2 are MDHEN and SYDVKM. The CDR3 region has the DNA TGTGCCAGCAGCCCCCCAAGGGTCAGCGCGGAACCCCAGCATTTT. It specifies CASSPPRVSAEPQHF.

This rearrangement joins TRBV6-4 to TRBJ2-3; 10 bases line up with TRBD1. Germline-derived CDR1 and CDR2 are MRHNA and SNTAGT. The CDR3 has 16 residues. The ends lost 2 bases at V and 4 bases at J; junction bases unmatched: 6. CDR3: CASSDGPGQGPDTQYF. The CDR3 DNA is TGTGCCAGCAGTGACGGTCCGGGACAGGGGCCAGATACGCAGTATTTT.